This T cell receptor (beta chain) was sequenced for a study of response to subunit inactivated influenza vaccine. Overall study results and limits: A suggestion made by the authors is that each seasonal influenza vaccination recruits few new T cells.

Using its own MiXCR run on the RT-PCR reads, TCRdb lists one record per CDR3 protein. The table lists hundreds of thousands of distinct CDR3 sequences, around 8% of them singletons. The germline V gene encodes CDR1 MNHEY and CDR2 SVGEGT. The CDR3 contains 16 residues. V gave up 7 bases and J gave up 0 bases; unmatched junction bases: 11. This clonotype was seen a handful of times. Its target is not known. This receptor was identified in a man between 50 and 69 years old who received an inactivated influenza vaccine. V usage is TRBV6-2 or TRBV6-3 and J usage is TRBJ2-7; 8 bases match TRBD1. The specimen comprised PBMCs from blood, sampled less than 30 months after vaccination. The CDR3 region has the DNA TGTGCCAGCAACACAGACCGGACAGGGCACTCCTACGAGCAGTACTTC. Translation gives CASNTDRTGHSYEQYF.